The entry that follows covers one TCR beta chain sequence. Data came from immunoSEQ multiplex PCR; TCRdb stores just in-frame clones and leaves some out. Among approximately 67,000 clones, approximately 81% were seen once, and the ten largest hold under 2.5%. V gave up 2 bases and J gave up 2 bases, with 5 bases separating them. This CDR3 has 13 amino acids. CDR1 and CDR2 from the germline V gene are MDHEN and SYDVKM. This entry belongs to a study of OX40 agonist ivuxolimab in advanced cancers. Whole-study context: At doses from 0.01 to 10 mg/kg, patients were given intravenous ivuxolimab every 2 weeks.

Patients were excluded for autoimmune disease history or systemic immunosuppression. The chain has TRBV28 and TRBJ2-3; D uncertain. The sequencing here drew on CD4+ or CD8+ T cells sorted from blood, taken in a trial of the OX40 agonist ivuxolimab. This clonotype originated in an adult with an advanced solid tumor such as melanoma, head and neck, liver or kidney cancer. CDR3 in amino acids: CASSLMDTDTQYF. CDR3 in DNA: TGTGCCAGCAGTTTAATGGACACAGATACGCAGTATTTT.